This T cell receptor (beta chain) was sequenced for a study of response to subunit inactivated influenza vaccine. This clonotype was seen a few times. TCRdb re-analysed the RT-PCR reads in MiXCR, keeping a single row per CDR3 protein. Found here are hundreds of thousands of distinct CDR3 sequences, 15% to 18% of them singletons; the top ten hold 11%. The clonotype comes from a man aged 45-65 years who received an inactivated influenza vaccine. Here the sequenced sample was PBMCs from blood, taken 11 to 12 days after vaccination.

In nucleotides, the CDR3 is TGTGCCAGCAGTTACGGGACAACCAGGCACTATGGCTACACCTTC. It is translated as CASSYGTTRHYGYTF. J is TRBJ1-2 and V is TRBV6-5, with D tentatively TRBD1 (6 bases). CDR1 is MNHEY and CDR2 is SVGAGI in the germline V gene. V lost 2 bases and J 3 bases, leaving 13 bases between the germline ends. The CDR3 has 15 residues.